These 23 T cell receptor beta chains were all obtained from the same sample, sequenced in a study of T-cell reconstitution after alpha-beta-depleted transplantation in children. Preparing the TCRbeta library involved the use of unique molecular identifiers. Via MiXCR, TCRdb re-called the PCR reads, giving one row per CDR3 protein. The sample carries 250,000 to 350,000 distinct CDR3 sequences, about 10% recorded once. The sample was PBMCs from the stem cell graft donor, taken from the stem cell graft. These receptors were taken from a human donor who donated a stem cell graft to a child with SCID.

The table lists this clonotype with many counts. V is TRBV5-1 and J is TRBJ2-1; D possibly corresponds to TRBD1 (6 bases). Germline CDR1 SGHRS, CDR2 YFSETQ. The V gene lost 2 bases and the J gene lost 5 bases, with 11 bases spanning the gap. The CDR3 contains 14 residues. CDR3 protein: CASSFITGNNEQFF. In DNA form, the CDR3 reads TGCGCCAGCAGCTTTATTACAGGGAACAATGAGCAGTTCTTC.

V usage is TRBV28 and J usage is TRBJ2-7; 8 bases are shared with TRBD2. V shed 8 bases and J 6 bases; nucleotides not matched to a gene: 9. CDR1 and CDR2 from the germline V gene are MDHEN and SYDVKM. This CDR3 is 13 amino acids long. CDR3 protein: CASRRGGPSEQYF. The CDR3 nucleotides are TGTGCCAGCCGCCGCGGGGGGCCCAGCGAGCAGTACTTC.

The chain combines TRBV9 with TRBJ1-2; TRBD1 agrees at 9 bases. The germline CDR1 and CDR2 sequences are SGDLS and YYNGEE. The CDR3 contains 15 residues. V lost 3 bases and J lost 0; bases outside the gene matches: 3. The CDR3, as DNA: TGTGCCAGCAGCGCGGGACAGGGAGCTAACTATGGCTACACCTTC. Amino acids: CASSAGQGANYGYTF.

V gene TRBV20-1 combines with J gene TRBJ1-1; 9 bases map to TRBD1. V shed 0 bases and J 3 bases; nucleotides not matched to a gene: 5. The CDR3 runs to 15 residues. From germline, CDR1 is DFQATT and CDR2 SNEGSKA (reference sequence). CDR3 loop: CSARDLDRGDTEAFF. For the CDR3, the DNA is TGCAGTGCTAGAGATTTAGACAGGGGGGACACTGAAGCTTTCTTT.

This clonotype was picked up a small number of times. The chain recombines TRBV20-1 with TRBJ1-5; tentatively, D is TRBD1 (5 bases). The ends were cut back, 5 bases at V and 5 bases at J, with 13 bases in the middle. The CDR3 runs to 13 residues. CDR1 is DFQATT, CDR2 SNEGSKA, per germline (reference sequence). The CDR3 region is CSAFPGGDQPQHF. CDR3 sequence (DNA): TGCAGTGCTTTCCCCGGGGGAGATCAGCCCCAGCATTTT.

This clonotype was seen only a few times. The J gene is TRBJ2-1, the V gene TRBV7-9, with 7 bases matching TRBD1. CDR1 and CDR2 from the germline V gene are SEHNR and FQNEAQ (reference sequence). The V segment lost 6 bases and the J segment 4 bases; nucleotides outside the gene matches: 9. The CDR3 has 15 residues. The CDR3 protein is CASRSGTDAYNEQFF. The DNA for the CDR3 is TGTGCCAGCAGGTCCGGGACAGACGCATACAATGAGCAGTTCTTC.

This clonotype was recorded at least ten times. The chain is built from TRBV20-1 and TRBJ1-1; no clear D gene. CDR3 size: 13 residues. Trimming left V 1 base short and J 0 bases short, with 6 bases between. Germline V lookup: CDR1 DFQATT, CDR2 SNEGSKA (reference sequence). This CDR3 reads CSARASMNTEAFF. The DNA for the CDR3 is TGCAGTGCTAGAGCAAGCATGAACACTGAAGCTTTCTTT.

This clonotype was seen only a few times. The rearrangement uses TRBV2 and TRBJ2-5; perhaps TRBD2 as D (5 bases). Trimming pared 7 bases from V and 1 base from J, leaving 7 bases between. This CDR3 comprises 12 residues. Per germline, CDR1 SNHLY and CDR2 FYNNEI. The CDR3 sequence: CASIGVQETQYF. Written as DNA, the CDR3 is TGTGCCAGCATCGGGGTCCAAGAGACCCAGTACTTC.

The V call is TRBV12-3 or TRBV12-4, the J call TRBJ2-7, with D possibly TRBD2 on 6 matching bases. This CDR3 is built from 17 residues. Trimming pared 2 bases from V and 3 bases from J, leaving 20 bases between. Written as DNA, the CDR3 is TGTGCCAGCAGTTTATGGTCGGGCGGGGCCACCTACTACGAGCAGTACTTC. This sequence encodes CASSLWSGGATYYEQYF.

This chain links TRBV18 with TRBJ2-2; D remains ambiguous. The CDR3 is made up of 15 amino acids. Trimming took 1 base from V and 7 from J, leaving 13 bases between them. Germline CDR1 is KGHSH and CDR2 is LQKENI. In DNA, the CDR3 is TGTGCCAGCTCACCACGGGCTCTTGATGACGGGGAGCTGTTTTTT. It encodes CASSPRALDDGELFF.

The genes are TRBV29-1 and TRBJ1-1, with a possible D match to TRBD1 (5 bases). V dropped 1 base and J dropped 3 bases, with 15 bases sitting between them. The CDR3 loop spans 15 amino acids. Germline V lookup: CDR1 SQVTM, CDR2 ANQGSEA. The CDR3 region is CSVEARRGWDTEAFF. In DNA form, the CDR3 reads TGCAGCGTTGAAGCCCGGAGGGGATGGGACACTGAAGCTTTCTTT.

The genes are TRBV19 and TRBJ1-5, with a possible D match to TRBD1 (6 bases). The CDR3 totals 14 residues. V dropped 8 bases and J dropped 6 bases, with 17 bases sitting between them. Germline lookup yields CDR1 LNHDA and CDR2 SQIVND (reference sequence). The CDR3: CASLGGGWGQPQHF. The CDR3 DNA is TGTGCCAGTTTGGGGGGGGGCTGGGGTCAGCCCCAGCATTTT. Together with reference TRBV19 and TRBJ1-5, the CDR3 gives the full variable domain: DGGITQSPKYLFRKEGQNVTLSCEQNLNHDAMYWYRQDPGQGLRLIYYSQIVNDFQKGDIAEGYSVSREKKESFPLTVTSAQKNPTAFYLCASLGGGWGQPQHFGDGTRLSIL.

The chain recombines TRBV25-1 with TRBJ2-7, with D perhaps TRBD1 or TRBD2 (5 bases each). V was clipped by 5 bases and J by 3 bases, with 14 bases between them. The length of the CDR3 is 14 residues. Germline V gene data show CDR1 as MGHDK and CDR2 as SYGVNS. CDR3 coding DNA: TGTGCCAGCAGTAACTCCGGGACGTTCTACGAGCAGTACTTC. It specifies CASSNSGTFYEQYF.

This clonotype came up a few times. The CDR3 is CASSVLAGNYDTQYF. In DNA form, the CDR3 reads TGTGCCAGCAGCGTACTAGCGGGGAATTATGATACGCAGTATTTT. The chain carries TRBV9 and TRBJ2-3; 9 positions agree with TRBD2. V lost 1 base, J lost 6 bases, and 6 bases stayed unmatched. Looked up from germline, CDR1 is SGDLS and CDR2 is YYNGEE. This CDR3 is built from 15 residues.

This clonotype came up a few times. This sequence joins TRBV6-5 and TRBJ2-6, with D possibly called TRBD1 or TRBD2 (5 bases each). Germline CDR1 reads MNHEY; CDR2 reads SVGAGI. This CDR3 has 15 amino acids. V was pared by 2 bases and J by 4 bases, with 9 bases between. The CDR3: CASSYEGFGANVLTF. CDR3 nucleotides: TGTGCCAGCAGTTACGAGGGGTTCGGGGCCAACGTCCTGACTTTC.

The sample holds a few counts of this clonotype. The V call is TRBV20-1, the J call TRBJ2-3; D is possibly TRBD2 (5 bases). V lost 6 bases and J lost 1, with 17 bases in between. CDR3 size: 15 residues. Looked up from germline, CDR1 is DFQATT and CDR2 is SNEGSKA (reference sequence). CDR3 residues: CSAKRRSWGTDTQYF. The CDR3 DNA reads TGCAGTGCCAAGAGGAGGTCCTGGGGCACAGATACGCAGTATTTT.

The chain employs TRBV12-3 or TRBV12-4 and TRBJ2-7; D perhaps matches TRBD1 (5 bases). Trimming pared 5 bases from V and 5 bases from J, leaving 13 bases between. The CDR3 extends over 13 amino acids. The CDR3 nucleotides read TGTGCCAGCAGTGGGATAGGGGCCGACGAGCAGTACTTC. Translated: CASSGIGADEQYF.

This clonotype was detected ten times or more. The chain joins TRBV20-1 to TRBJ1-2; maybe TRBD1 (5 bases). The CDR3 spans 13 residues. V was clipped by 5 bases and J by 3 bases, with 13 bases between them. Germline values: CDR1 DFQATT, CDR2 SNEGSKA (reference sequence). CDR3 in amino acids: CSAPAREHYGYTF. CDR3 sequence (DNA): TGCAGTGCTCCCGCCAGGGAACACTATGGCTACACCTTC.

Points on this clonotype: A much larger clone sits a single nucleotide away, making a read error possible. The chain carries TRBV2 and TRBJ2-1, with TRBD1 matching 8 bases. The length of the CDR3 is 15 residues. V gave up 3 bases and J gave up 7 bases; unmatched junction bases: 8. Per the germline V gene, CDR1 is SNHLY and CDR2 is FYNNEI. In DNA form, the CDR3 reads TGTGCCAGCAGTGATGGACAGGGCGGTAGAAATGAGCAGTTCTTC. Residues: CASSDGQGGRNEQFF.

The V and J genes are TRBV11-2 and TRBJ1-4; a weak D match, TRBD1 (6 bases). This CDR3 has 15 residues. The germline V gene has CDR1 SGHAT and CDR2 FQNNGV. The V end lost 1 base, the J end lost 8 bases, and 14 bases lay between the germline ends. DNA for the CDR3: TGTGCCAGCAGCTTAGTGCGGGGGCGCGCCGAAAAACTGTTTTTT. Its protein is CASSLVRGRAEKLFF.

This chain uses TRBV10-3 with TRBJ2-1; a weak D match, TRBD2 (6 bases). CDR1 is ENHRY and CDR2 is SYGVKD in the germline V gene. V lost 0 bases and J lost 0, with 15 bases in between. CDR3 length: 18 amino acids. The CDR3: CAISESVFRRDSYNEQFF. The CDR3 DNA reads as TGTGCCATCAGTGAGTCTGTATTCAGGAGGGACTCCTACAATGAGCAGTTCTTC.

The table lists this clonotype with many counts. The V gene is TRBV10-2, the J gene TRBJ2-7; 10 positions match TRBD2. The CDR3 loop spans 17 amino acids. V shed 7 bases, J shed 0 bases, and the junction held 12 bases outside the gene matches. CDR1 and CDR2 from the germline V gene are WSHSY and SAAADI. The CDR3 protein is CASTSGGDRRISYEQYF. The CDR3 coding sequence is TGCGCCAGCACCAGCGGGGGGGACCGCCGCATCTCCTACGAGCAGTACTTC.

As regards this clonotype: This may come from a read error, since a much larger clone is one base off. The chain joins TRBV7-3 to TRBJ2-5; D uncertain. The CDR3 length is 13 residues. Germline V gene lookup returns CDR1 SGHTA and CDR2 FQGTGA. Trimming stripped 5 bases from V and 3 bases from J, with 10 bases between. The CDR3 loop is CASSRSFKETQYF. Here the CDR3 DNA reads TGTGCCAGCAGCCGTTCATTCAAAGAGACCCAGTACTTC.